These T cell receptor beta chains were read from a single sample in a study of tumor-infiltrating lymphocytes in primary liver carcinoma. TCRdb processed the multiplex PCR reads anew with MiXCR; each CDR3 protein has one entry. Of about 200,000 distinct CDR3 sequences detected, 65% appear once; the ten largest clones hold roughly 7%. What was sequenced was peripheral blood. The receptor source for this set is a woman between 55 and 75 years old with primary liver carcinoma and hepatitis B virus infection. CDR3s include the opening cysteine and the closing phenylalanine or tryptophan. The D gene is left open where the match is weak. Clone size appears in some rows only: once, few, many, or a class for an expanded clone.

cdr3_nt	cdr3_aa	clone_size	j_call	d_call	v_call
TGTGCCAGCAGCCCACAAGGGAGGCTAGCGGGAGGAAGTGGGCAGTTCTTC	CASSPQGRLAGGSGQFF	NA	TRBJ2-1	TRBD2	TRBV11-2
TGTGCCGGCAGTTACCGTGGGAGGGCCGGTGGAGATACGCAGTATTTT	CAGSYRGRAGGDTQYF	NA	TRBJ2-3	TRBD2	TRBV28
TGTGCCAGCAGCTTGGGTCTCCTCCATTACAATGAGCAGTTCTTC	CASSLGLLHYNEQFF	few	TRBJ2-1	NA	TRBV5-6
TGTGCCAGCAGCCATCAAGGGGGCATCGTCGAGACCCAGTACTTC	CASSHQGGIVETQYF	NA	TRBJ2-5	TRBD1	TRBV14
TGTGCCAGCGGTGAAAGATCTCCCGGGACAGGGCGCAATCAGCCCCAGCATTTT	CASGERSPGTGRNQPQHF	NA	TRBJ1-5	TRBD1	TRBV6-1
TGCGGCGTCGTGGTGGGAATCACAGATACGCAGTATTTT	CGVVVGITDTQYF	NA	TRBJ2-3	NA	TRBV29-1
TGTGACAGCAGACAGGGAGCGCAGGAGACCCAGTACTTC	CDSRQGAQETQYF	NA	TRBJ2-5	TRBD1	TRBV6-6
TGTGCCAGCAGCTCCGGACTAGCGGGCACCGGGGAGCTGTTTTTT	CASSSGLAGTGELFF	NA	TRBJ2-2	TRBD2	TRBV11-1
TGCGCCAGCAGCTTGGCCCTGACTAGTGCCACAGATACGCAGTATTTT	CASSLALTSATDTQYF	few	TRBJ2-3	NA	TRBV5-1
TGTGCCAGCAGGCTGACAGGATCGCCGACAGATACTCAGTATTTT	CASRLTGSPTDTQYF	NA	TRBJ2-3	NA	TRBV11-2
TGCGCCAGCAGCTCCGCAGGACAAACGTTTTTT	CASSSAGQTFF	NA	TRBJ1-4	NA	TRBV5-1
TGTGCCAGCAGTTTTGGGACCACAGGGTTCGGGAAGGATCAGCCCCAGCATTTT	CASSFGTTGFGKDQPQHF	few	TRBJ1-5	NA	TRBV12-3/TRBV12-4
TGTGGCAGCAGGGAGACAGGGAATTCACCCCTCCACTTT	CGSRETGNSPLHF	NA	TRBJ1-6	TRBD1	TRBV6-1
TGTGCCAGCAGTTTGAACCCGTTCACTGAAGCTTTCTTT	CASSLNPFTEAFF	many	TRBJ1-1	NA	TRBV6-5
TGCGCCAGCAGCTTAAAGGGGACGACTAGCGGGAGACCCTACGAGCAGTACTTC	CASSLKGTTSGRPYEQYF	once	TRBJ2-7	TRBD2	TRBV11-1
TGCGCCAGCAACCAAGTGGGTGATAGCGAGACCCAGTACTTC	CASNQVGDSETQYF	NA	TRBJ2-5	NA	TRBV4-1
TGTGCCAGCAGCTCGCGGGACTCCCCTGTCGACCAGTTCTTC	CASSSRDSPVDQFF	NA	TRBJ2-1	NA	TRBV7-8
TGCAGCGCTATGTCGGGGAGGGTCGGGGAGCTGTTTTTT	CSAMSGRVGELFF	NA	TRBJ2-2	TRBD2	TRBV29-1
TGTGCCAGCAGTGAGAGTAGCGGGAGAGGAACCGGGGAGCTGTTTTTT	CASSESSGRGTGELFF	NA	TRBJ2-2	TRBD2	TRBV6-1
TGTGCCATCCGACTGGACTCTGGAAACACCATATATTTT	CAIRLDSGNTIYF	many	TRBJ1-3	NA	TRBV6-1
TGTGCCACCACCAGAGACGCCGGGACAATTCACCCCTACAATGAGCAGTTCTTC	CATTRDAGTIHPYNEQFF	NA	TRBJ2-1	NA	TRBV15
TGTACCAGCAGCTCGGGACTAGCGGTCTACAATGCGCAGTTCTTC	CTSSSGLAVYNAQFF	NA	TRBJ2-1	TRBD2	TRBV11-2